Below, 11 T cell receptor beta chains from the same sample are listed, as sequenced in a study of post-analysis software for immune sequencing data. Which antigens these TCRs recognize remains unknown. Study results and limitations: TRBV segments more frequent in patients than in controls numbered roughly 5 and included TRBV5-6, TRBV5-1 and TRBV20-1.

Researchers reported that TCR beta cDNA libraries carried unique molecular identifiers. TCRdb re-analysed the PCR reads in MiXCR, keeping a single row per CDR3 protein. Altogether about 800,000 distinct CDR3 sequences are present, about 32% being singletons, with the ten largest covering 0.56%. The sequenced material came from blood. The receptors shown here come from a girl between 10 and 17 years old with multiple sclerosis.

This clonotype was seen only a few times. CDR3 nucleotides: TGTGCCAGCAGTGGGGGGATAGGCAACACTGAAGCTTTCTTT. Amino acid sequence: CASSGGIGNTEAFF. The chain recombines TRBV6-5 with TRBJ1-1; perhaps TRBD1 as D (5 bases). The CDR3 totals 14 residues. Germline CDR1 and CDR2: MNHEY and SVGAGI. Trimming removed 5 bases at V and 2 bases at J, with 12 bases between.

This clonotype was seen only a few times. The V and J genes are TRBV6-6 and TRBJ2-7, with unresolved D. CDR3 length equals 15 residues. Trimming took 0 bases from V and 6 from J, leaving 15 bases between them. Germline loops: CDR1 MNHNY, CDR2 SVGAGI (reference sequence). DNA for the CDR3: TGTGCCAGCAGTTACTCCCCGTTACTCCTCGGCGAGCAGTACTTC. It encodes CASSYSPLLLGEQYF.

This chain links TRBV20-1 with TRBJ1-1; maybe TRBD1 (6 bases). V was cut by 5 bases and J by 4 bases, with 20 bases left in between. The germline V gene has CDR1 DFQATT and CDR2 SNEGSKA (reference sequence). The CDR3 sequence is 15 residues long. The CDR3 here is CSAYEGGLLRTEAFF. DNA for the CDR3: TGCAGTGCTTACGAAGGGGGGCTTTTGCGCACTGAAGCTTTCTTT.

This chain links TRBV9 with TRBJ2-1; D is uncertain. The CDR3 consists of 16 residues. The V gene lost 0 bases and the J gene lost 4 bases, with 14 bases spanning the gap. Germline CDR1 is SGDLS and CDR2 is YYNGEE. The CDR3 sequence is CASSVGSRMVYNEQFF. CDR3 DNA: TGTGCCAGCAGCGTAGGATCTAGAATGGTGTACAATGAGCAGTTCTTC.

The rearrangement links TRBV6-1 to TRBJ1-1; 8 nucleotides line up with TRBD1. The CDR3 consists of 13 residues. Trimming at V came to 4 bases and at J to 4 bases, leaving 2 bases not matched to a gene. CDR1 and CDR2 (germline): MNHNS, SASEGT. CDR3 residues: CASSVDRGTEAFF. CDR3 DNA: TGTGCCAGCAGTGTAGACAGGGGCACTGAAGCTTTCTTT.

This clonotype was counted between two and nine times. The chain recombines TRBV5-1 with TRBJ2-1; maybe TRBD1 (6 bases). Trimming removed 0 bases from V and 5 bases from J, with 9 bases in between. CDR1 SGHRS and CDR2 YFSETQ come from the germline V gene. The CDR3 loop spans 14 amino acids. The CDR3 sequence is CASSLGQADNEQFF. Here the CDR3 DNA reads TGCGCCAGCAGCTTGGGACAGGCCGACAATGAGCAGTTCTTC.

The rearrangement uses TRBV20-1 and TRBJ2-4; 8 positions match TRBD1. V lost 2 bases, J lost 3 bases, and 9 bases stayed unmatched. There are 16 residues in the CDR3. Germline lookup yields CDR1 DFQATT and CDR2 SNEGSKA (reference sequence). CDR3 region: CSARPPITGGKNIQYF. The CDR3 DNA follows: TGCAGTGCTAGACCCCCAATCACAGGGGGCAAAAACATTCAGTACTTC.

In this sample, this clonotype turned up once. This sequence joins TRBV12-3 or TRBV12-4 and TRBJ2-1; 12 nucleotides agree with TRBD2. This CDR3 has 14 residues. J gave up 11 bases and V 5 bases, and 7 bases lay outside the gene matches. DNA for the CDR3: TGTGCCAGCAGTCCTAGCGGGAGGGGCGATAAGCAGTTCTTC. It translates to CASSPSGRGDKQFF.

The chain joins TRBV7-2 to TRBJ1-2; 12 bases map to TRBD1. V shed 3 bases and J 4 bases; nucleotides not matched to a gene: 18. This CDR3 is built from 20 residues. Germline V lookup: CDR1 SGHTA, CDR2 FQGNSA. CDR3 in DNA: TGTGCCAGCAGCTTGATTGGGACAGGGGGCGCGAGTTTGGCGGGCTATGGCTACACCTTC. It yields the protein CASSLIGTGGASLAGYGYTF.

The chain uses TRBV20-1 and TRBJ2-1; 8 bases map to TRBD2. Germline trimming cut 3 bases from V and 7 bases from J; bases unmatched to any gene: 8. The CDR3 has 14 residues. Germline CDR1 and CDR2: DFQATT and SNEGSKA (reference sequence). The CDR3 DNA reads as TGCAGTGCTAGTAGCATAGCGGGAATGAATGAGCAGTTCTTC. As protein: CSASSIAGMNEQFF.

This CDR3 is CASSQIGSPLDIQYF. The CDR3 bases are TGCGCCAGCAGCCAAATTGGGAGTCCACTGGACATTCAGTACTTC. The rearrangement links TRBV4-3 to TRBJ2-4; D possibly corresponds to TRBD2 (5 bases). Germline assignment: CDR1 LGHNA and CDR2 YSLEER. CDR3 size: 15 residues. V lost 2 bases and J 8 bases, leaving 16 bases between the germline ends.